This paragraph reports one TCR beta chain. This CDR3 region has 16 residues. V gave up 5 bases and J gave up 0 bases; unmatched junction bases: 5. This sample was taken from a study of T cell repertoires in ileal Crohn's disease. Turning to the study itself: Median disease duration was nearly eight years; 35% to 45% smoked at surgery.

Sequenced by immunoSEQ multiplex PCR; TCRdb stores in-frame clones only, minus some. The sample holds over 5,500 clones, roughly 77% seen once. The material sequenced was ileal tissue. This sequence joins TRBV23-1 and TRBJ2-7; 12 positions agree with TRBD2. Being an ORF, TRBV23-1 has a function that is uncertain. This sequence was found in an adult with Crohn's disease. CDR3 region: CASSFRTSGNSYEQYF. In nucleotides, the CDR3 is TGCGCCAGCAGTTTCCGGACTAGCGGGAACTCCTACGAGCAGTACTTC.